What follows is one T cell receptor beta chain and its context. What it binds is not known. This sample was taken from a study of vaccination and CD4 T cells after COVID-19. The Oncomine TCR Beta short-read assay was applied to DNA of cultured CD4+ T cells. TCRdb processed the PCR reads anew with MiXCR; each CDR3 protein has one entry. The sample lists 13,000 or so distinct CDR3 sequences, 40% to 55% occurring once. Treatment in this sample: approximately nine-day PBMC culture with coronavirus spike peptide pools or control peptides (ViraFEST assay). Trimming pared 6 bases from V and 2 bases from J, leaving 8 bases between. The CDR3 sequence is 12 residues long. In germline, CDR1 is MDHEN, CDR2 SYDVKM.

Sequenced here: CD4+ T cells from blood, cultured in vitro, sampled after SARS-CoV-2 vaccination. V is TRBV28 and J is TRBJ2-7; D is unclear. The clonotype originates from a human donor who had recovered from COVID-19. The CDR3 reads CASSPRAYEQYF. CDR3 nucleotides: TGTGCCAGCAGCCCACGCGCCTACGAGCAGTACTTC.